This TCR beta chain appears in the sequencing data of a study of CD8+CD57+ T cells in acquired aplastic anemia. Study-wide context: DNA per sorted CD4+ or CD8+ sample ranged about 0.2 to 30 ug, averaging 3.2 ug.

Study results and caveats: Fewer than 35 sequences, all CD8+ CDR3, were shared between patients and controls.

Germline-derived CDR1 and CDR2 are KGHDR and SFDVKD. Between the trimmed V and J ends, which lost 5 bases and 3 bases, there was a span of 19 bases. This CDR3 contains 16 residues. Genomic DNA, the template, was used for profiling of the TCR beta VDJ and CDR3. TCRdb reprocessed the reads via MiXCR and lists one record per CDR3 protein. The table records just over 150,000 distinct CDR3 sequences, 40% to 60% of them present only once. Flow cytometry had shown expanded CD8+CD57+ cells in the patients chosen for sequencing. No patient had been given any therapy when blood was sampled. This clonotype was seen many times. Its antigen is currently unknown.

The sequencing input was sorted CD4+, CD8+, or CD8+CD57+ T cells (not recorded which) from PBMCs. This receptor was identified in a human donor with aplastic anemia. The chain carries TRBV24-1 and TRBJ2-7; a weak D match, TRBD2 (5 bases). The CDR3 coding sequence is TGTGCCACCAGTGTCCTCCGGCCTTCTGGGAGCTACGAGCAGTACTTC. Protein sequence: CATSVLRPSGSYEQYF.